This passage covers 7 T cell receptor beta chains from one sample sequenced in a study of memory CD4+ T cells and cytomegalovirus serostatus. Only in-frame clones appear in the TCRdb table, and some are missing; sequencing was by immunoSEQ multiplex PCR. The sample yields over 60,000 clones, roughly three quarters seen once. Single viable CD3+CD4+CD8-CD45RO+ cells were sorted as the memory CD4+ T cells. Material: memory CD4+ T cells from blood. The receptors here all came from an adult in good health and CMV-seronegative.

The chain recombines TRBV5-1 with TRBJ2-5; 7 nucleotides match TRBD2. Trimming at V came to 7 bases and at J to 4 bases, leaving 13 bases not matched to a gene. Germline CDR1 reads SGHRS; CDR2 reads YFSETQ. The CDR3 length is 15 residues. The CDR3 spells CASSSGELMGETQYF. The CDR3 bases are TGCGCCAGCTCCAGCGGGGAGTTGATGGGAGAGACCCAGTACTTC.

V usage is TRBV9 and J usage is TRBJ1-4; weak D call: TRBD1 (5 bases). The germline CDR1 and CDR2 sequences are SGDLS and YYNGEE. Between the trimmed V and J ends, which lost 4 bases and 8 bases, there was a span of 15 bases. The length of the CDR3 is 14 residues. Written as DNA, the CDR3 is TGTGCCAGCAGCCGGGGACCAATAGACGAAAAACTGTTTTTT. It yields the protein CASSRGPIDEKLFF.

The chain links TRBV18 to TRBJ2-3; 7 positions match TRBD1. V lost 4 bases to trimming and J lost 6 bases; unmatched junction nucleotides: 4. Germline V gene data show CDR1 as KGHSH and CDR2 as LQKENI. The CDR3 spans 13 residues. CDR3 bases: TGTGCCAGCTCACGAGTCAGGGGGGATACGCAGTATTTT. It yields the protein CASSRVRGDTQYF.

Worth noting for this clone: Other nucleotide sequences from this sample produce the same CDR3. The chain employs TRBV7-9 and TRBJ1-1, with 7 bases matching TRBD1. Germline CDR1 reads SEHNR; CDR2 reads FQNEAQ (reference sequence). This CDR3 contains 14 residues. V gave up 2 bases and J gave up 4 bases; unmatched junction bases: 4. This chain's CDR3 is CASSLKGGGTEAFF. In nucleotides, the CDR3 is TGTGCCAGCAGCTTAAAAGGGGGCGGCACTGAAGCTTTCTTT.

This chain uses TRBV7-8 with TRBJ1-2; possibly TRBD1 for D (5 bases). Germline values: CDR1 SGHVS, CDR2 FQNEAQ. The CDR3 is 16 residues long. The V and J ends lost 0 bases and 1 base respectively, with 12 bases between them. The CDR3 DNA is TGTGCCAGCAGCTTAGCGGGGCAGGGTGATAACTATGGCTACACCTTC. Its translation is CASSLAGQGDNYGYTF.

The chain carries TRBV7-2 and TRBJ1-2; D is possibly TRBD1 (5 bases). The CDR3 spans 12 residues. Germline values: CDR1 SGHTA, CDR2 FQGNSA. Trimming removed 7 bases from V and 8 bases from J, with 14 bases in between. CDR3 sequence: CASTQERDGYTF. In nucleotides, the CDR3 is TGTGCCAGCACCCAAGAGAGGGACGGCTACACCTTC.

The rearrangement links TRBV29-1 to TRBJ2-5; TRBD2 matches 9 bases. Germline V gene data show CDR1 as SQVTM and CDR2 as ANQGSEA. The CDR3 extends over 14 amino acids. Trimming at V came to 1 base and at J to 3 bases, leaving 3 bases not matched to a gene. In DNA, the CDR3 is TGCAGCGTTGAAGTTGGCGGGGGGGAAGAGACCCAGTACTTC. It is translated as CSVEVGGGEETQYF. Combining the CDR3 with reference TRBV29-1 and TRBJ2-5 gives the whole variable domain SAVISQKPSRDICQRGTSLTIQCQVDSQVTMMFWYRQQPGQSLTLIATANQGSEATYESGFVIDKFPISRPNLTFSTLTVSNMSPEDSSIYLCSVEVGGGEETQYFGPGTRLLVL.